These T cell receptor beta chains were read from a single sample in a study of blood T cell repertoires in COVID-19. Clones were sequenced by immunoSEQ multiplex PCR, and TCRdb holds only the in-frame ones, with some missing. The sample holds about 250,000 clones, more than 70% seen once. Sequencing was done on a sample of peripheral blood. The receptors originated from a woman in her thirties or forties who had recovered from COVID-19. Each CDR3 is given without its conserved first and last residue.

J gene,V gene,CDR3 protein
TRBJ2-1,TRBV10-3,AISEAGAGGNEQF
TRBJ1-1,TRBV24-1,ATSDSADRGNTEAF
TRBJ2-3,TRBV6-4,ASSDGGLAGPVPQY
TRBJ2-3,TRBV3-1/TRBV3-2,ASSQDMGTSGTGGTDTQY
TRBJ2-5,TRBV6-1,ASSEGLGPRETQY
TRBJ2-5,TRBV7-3,ASSPTGPGAQY
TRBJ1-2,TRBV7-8,ASSRGGAYYGYT
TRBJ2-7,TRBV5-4,ASAIDQGAYEQY
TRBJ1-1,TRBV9,ASSPPGSVNTEAF
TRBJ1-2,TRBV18,ASSLDRAYGYT
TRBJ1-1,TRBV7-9,ASSLETGDTEAF
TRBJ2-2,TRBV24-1,ATRASDGGELF
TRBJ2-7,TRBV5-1,ASSPSGGTSGYEQY
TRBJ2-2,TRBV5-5,ASSPRLAGGPGSTGELF
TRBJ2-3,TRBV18,ASSPRDRGSDTQY
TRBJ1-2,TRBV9,ASSVGADYGHT
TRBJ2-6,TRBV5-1,ASSPQSRTARSGANVLT
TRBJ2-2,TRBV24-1,ATSDPQRITGELF
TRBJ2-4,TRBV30,AWRTTGIGIQY
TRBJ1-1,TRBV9,ASSVGGTGGDAF
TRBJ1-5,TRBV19,ASRAGDQPQH